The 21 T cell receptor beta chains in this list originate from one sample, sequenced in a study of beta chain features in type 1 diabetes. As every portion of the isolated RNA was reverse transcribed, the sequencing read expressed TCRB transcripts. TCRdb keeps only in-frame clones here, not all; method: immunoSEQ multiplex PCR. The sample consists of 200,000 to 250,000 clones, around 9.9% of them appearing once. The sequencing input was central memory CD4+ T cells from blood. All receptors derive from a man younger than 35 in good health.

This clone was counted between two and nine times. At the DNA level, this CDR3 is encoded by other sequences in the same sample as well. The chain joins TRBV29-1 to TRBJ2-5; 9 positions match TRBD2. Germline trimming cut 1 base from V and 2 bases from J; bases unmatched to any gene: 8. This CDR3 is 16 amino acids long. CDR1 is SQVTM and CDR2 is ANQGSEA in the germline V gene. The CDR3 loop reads CSVEGLSSGSQETQYF. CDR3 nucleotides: TGCAGCGTTGAAGGTCTCAGTAGCGGGAGTCAAGAGACCCAGTACTTC. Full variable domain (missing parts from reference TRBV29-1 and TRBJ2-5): SAVISQKPSRDICQRGTSLTIQCQVDSQVTMMFWYRQQPGQSLTLIATANQGSEATYESGFVIDKFPISRPNLTFSTLTVSNMSPEDSSIYLCSVEGLSSGSQETQYFGPGTRLLVL.

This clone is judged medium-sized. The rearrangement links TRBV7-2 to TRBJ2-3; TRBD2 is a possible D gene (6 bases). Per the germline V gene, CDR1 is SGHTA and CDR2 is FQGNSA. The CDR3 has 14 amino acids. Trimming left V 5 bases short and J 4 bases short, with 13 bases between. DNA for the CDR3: TGTGCCAGCAGCGCAAGCGGAGGGGCAGATACGCAGTATTTT. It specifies CASSASGGADTQYF. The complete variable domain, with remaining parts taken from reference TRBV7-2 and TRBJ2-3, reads GAGVSQSPSNKVTEKGKDVELRCDPISGHTALYWYRQSLGQGLEFLIYFQGNSAPDKSGLPSDRFSAERTGGSVSTLTIQRTQQEDSAVYLCASSASGGADTQYFGPGTRLTVL.

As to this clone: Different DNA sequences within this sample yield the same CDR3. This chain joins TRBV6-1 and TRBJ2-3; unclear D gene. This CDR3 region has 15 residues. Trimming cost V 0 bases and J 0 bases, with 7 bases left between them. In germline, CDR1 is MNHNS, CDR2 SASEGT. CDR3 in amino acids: CASSEAGQSTDTQYF. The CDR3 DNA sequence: TGTGCCAGCAGTGAAGCTGGGCAGAGCACAGATACGCAGTATTTT.

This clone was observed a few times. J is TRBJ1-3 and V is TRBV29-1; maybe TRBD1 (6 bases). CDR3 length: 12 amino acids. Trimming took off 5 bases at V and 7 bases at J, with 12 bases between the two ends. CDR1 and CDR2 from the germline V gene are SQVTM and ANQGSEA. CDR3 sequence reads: CSVCPQGNTIYF. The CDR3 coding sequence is TGCAGCGTTTGTCCCCAGGGGAACACCATATATTTT. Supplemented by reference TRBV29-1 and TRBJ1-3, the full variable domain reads SAVISQKPSRDICQRGTSLTIQCQVDSQVTMMFWYRQQPGQSLTLIATANQGSEATYESGFVIDKFPISRPNLTFSTLTVSNMSPEDSSIYLCSVCPQGNTIYFGEGSWLTVV.

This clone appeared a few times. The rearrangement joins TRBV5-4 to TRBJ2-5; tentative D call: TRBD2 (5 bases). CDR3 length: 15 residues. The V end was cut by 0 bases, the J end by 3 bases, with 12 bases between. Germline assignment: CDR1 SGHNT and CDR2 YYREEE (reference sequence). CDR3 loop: CASSLVARAEETQYF. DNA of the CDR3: TGTGCCAGCAGCTTGGTAGCGCGTGCTGAAGAGACCCAGTACTTC. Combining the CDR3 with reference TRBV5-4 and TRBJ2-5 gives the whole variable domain ETGVTQSPTHLIKTRGQQVTLRCSSQSGHNTVSWYQQALGQGPQFIFQYYREEENGRGNFPPRFSGLQFPNYSSELNVNALELDDSALYLCASSLVARAEETQYFGPGTRLLVL.

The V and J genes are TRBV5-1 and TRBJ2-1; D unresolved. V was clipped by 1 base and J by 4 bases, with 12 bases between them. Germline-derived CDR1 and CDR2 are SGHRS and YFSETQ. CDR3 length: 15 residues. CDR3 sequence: CASSLPDRQYNEQFF. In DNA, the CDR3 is TGCGCCAGCAGCTTGCCGGACCGGCAATACAATGAGCAGTTCTTC.

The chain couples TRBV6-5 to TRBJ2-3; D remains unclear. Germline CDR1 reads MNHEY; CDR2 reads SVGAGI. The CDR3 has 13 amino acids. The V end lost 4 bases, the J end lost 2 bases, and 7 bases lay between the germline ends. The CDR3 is CASSSRTTDTQYF. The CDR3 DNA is TGTGCCAGCAGTTCTCGGACCACAGATACGCAGTATTTT.

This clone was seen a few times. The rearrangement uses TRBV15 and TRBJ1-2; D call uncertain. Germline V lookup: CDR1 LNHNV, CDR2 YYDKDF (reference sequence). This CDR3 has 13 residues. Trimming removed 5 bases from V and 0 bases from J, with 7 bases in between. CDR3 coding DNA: TGTGCCACCAGCCTAGATGCTAACTATGGCTACACCTTC. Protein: CATSLDANYGYTF.

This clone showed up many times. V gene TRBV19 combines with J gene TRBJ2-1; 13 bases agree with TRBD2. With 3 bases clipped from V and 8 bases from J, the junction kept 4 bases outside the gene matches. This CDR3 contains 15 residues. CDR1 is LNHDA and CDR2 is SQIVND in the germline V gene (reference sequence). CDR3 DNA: TGTGCCAGTAGTATGACTAGCGGGAGGTTGGATGAGCAGTTCTTC. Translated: CASSMTSGRLDEQFF. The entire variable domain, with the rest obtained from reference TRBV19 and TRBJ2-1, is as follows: DGGITQSPKYLFRKEGQNVTLSCEQNLNHDAMYWYRQDPGQGLRLIYYSQIVNDFQKGDIAEGYSVSREKKESFPLTVTSAQKNPTAFYLCASSMTSGRLDEQFFGPGTRLTVL.

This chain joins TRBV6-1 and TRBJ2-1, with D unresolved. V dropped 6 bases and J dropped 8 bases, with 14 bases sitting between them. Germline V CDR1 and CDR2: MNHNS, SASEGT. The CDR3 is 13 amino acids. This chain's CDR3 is CASSRPTVHEQFF. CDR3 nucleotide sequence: TGTGCCAGCAGCCGACCCACCGTCCATGAGCAGTTCTTC.

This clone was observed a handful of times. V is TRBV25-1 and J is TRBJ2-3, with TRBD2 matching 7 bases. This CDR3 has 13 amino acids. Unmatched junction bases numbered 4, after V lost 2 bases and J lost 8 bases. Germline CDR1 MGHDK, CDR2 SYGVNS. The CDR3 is CASSERERGTQYF. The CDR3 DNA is TGTGCCAGCAGTGAAAGGGAGCGGGGTACGCAGTATTTT.

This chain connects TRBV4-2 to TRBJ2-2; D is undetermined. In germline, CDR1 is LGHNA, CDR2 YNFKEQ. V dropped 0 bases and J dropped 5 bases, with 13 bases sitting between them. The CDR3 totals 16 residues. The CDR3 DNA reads TGTGCCAGCAGCCAAGATCCTACGTCGACAACCGGGGAGCTGTTTTTT. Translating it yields CASSQDPTSTTGELFF.

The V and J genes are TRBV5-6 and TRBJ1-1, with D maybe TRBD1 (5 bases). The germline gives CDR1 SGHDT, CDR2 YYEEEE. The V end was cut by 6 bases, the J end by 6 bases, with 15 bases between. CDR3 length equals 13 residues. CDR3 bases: TGTGCCAGCAAACTGACAGCGGCTGCTGAAGCTTTCTTT. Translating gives CASKLTAAAEAFF.

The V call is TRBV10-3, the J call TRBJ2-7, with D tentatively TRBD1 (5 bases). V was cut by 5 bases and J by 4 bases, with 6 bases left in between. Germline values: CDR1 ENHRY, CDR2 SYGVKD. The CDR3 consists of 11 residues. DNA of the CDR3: TGTGCCATCAGTCAGGGTTACGAGCAGTACTTC. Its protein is CAISQGYEQYF.

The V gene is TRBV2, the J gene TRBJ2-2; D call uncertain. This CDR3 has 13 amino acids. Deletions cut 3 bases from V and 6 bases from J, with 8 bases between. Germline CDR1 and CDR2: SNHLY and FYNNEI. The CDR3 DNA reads TGTGCCAGCAGTGATCTAGGTGCCGGGGAGCTGTTTTTT. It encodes CASSDLGAGELFF.

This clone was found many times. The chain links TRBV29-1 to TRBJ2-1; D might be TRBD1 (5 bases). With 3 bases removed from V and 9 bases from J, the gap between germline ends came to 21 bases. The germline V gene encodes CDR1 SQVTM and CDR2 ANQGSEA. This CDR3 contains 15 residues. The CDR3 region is CSVEGPASGLGEQFF. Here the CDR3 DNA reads TGCAGCGTTGAGGGGCCTGCCTCGGGTCTCGGTGAGCAGTTCTTC.

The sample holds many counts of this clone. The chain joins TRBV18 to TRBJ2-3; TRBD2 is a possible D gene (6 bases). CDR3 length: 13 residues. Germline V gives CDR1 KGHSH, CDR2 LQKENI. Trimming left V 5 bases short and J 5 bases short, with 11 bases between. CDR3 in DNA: TGTGCCAGCTCAGGACGACTAGGAGATACGCAGTATTTT. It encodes CASSGRLGDTQYF.

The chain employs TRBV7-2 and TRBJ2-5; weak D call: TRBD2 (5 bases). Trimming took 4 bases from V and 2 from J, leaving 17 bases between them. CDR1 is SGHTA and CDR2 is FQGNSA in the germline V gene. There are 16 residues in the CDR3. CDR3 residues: CASSSRGWTKQETQYF. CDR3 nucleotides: TGTGCCAGCAGCTCCCGAGGGTGGACGAAACAAGAGACCCAGTACTTC.

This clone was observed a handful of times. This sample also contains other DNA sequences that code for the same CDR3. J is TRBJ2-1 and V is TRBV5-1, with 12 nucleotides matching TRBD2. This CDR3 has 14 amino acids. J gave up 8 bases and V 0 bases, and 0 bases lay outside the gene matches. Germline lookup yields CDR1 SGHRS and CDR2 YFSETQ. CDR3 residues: CASSLGLAGDEQFF. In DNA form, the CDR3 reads TGCGCCAGCAGCTTGGGACTAGCGGGAGATGAGCAGTTCTTC.

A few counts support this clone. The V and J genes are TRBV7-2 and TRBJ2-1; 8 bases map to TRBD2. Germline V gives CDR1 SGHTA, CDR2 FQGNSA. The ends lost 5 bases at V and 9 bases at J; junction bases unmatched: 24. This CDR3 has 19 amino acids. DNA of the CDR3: TGTGCCAGCAGCCCCACAGGCGGTTGGCGGGAGGACACCACAGGTGAGCAGTTCTTC. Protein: CASSPTGGWREDTTGEQFF.

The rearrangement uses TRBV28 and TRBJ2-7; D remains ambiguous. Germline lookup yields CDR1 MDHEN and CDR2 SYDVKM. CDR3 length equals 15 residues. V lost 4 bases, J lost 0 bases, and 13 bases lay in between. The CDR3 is CASSSRETTSYEQYF. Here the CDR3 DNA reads TGTGCCAGCAGTTCTAGGGAAACCACCTCCTACGAGCAGTACTTC.